A selection of T cell receptor beta chains follows, all from one sample in a study of blood T cell repertoires in COVID-19. The assay was immunoSEQ multiplex PCR, and TCRdb's table has in-frame clones only and misses some. The repertoire holds about 250,000 clones, with around 90% as singletons. The specimen sequenced was PBMCs or T cells enriched from blood (not recorded which). The source of these receptors is a woman between 18 and 29 years old who had recovered from COVID-19. CDR3s include the opening cysteine and the closing phenylalanine or tryptophan. A D gene is named only where the DNA matches it firmly. The size entry is marked missing in some rows and otherwise reads once, few, many or a size class.

j_call	v_call	clone_size	d_call	cdr3_nt	cdr3_aa
TRBJ2-7	TRBV5-5	NA	NA	TGTGCCAGCAGCTTGGGTACCACAGGGTACTACGAGCAGTACTTC	CASSLGTTGYYEQYF
TRBJ1-2	TRBV28	NA	NA	TGTGCCAGCAGCCTAGCTCGGGGCTACACCTTC	CASSLARGYTF
TRBJ2-6	TRBV27	NA	NA	TGTGCCAGCAGTTTATCCCGGTCTGGGGCCAACGTCCTGACTTTC	CASSLSRSGANVLTF
TRBJ1-1	TRBV5-1	NA	NA	TGCGCCAGCAGACAGACAGTTAACACTGAAGCTTTCTTT	CASRQTVNTEAFF
TRBJ2-1	TRBV15	NA	TRBD2	TGTGCCACCAGCAGACCTACTCTAGGACTAGCGGTATACAATGAGCAGTTCTTC	CATSRPTLGLAVYNEQFF
TRBJ1-2	TRBV25-1	NA	TRBD1	TGTGCCAGCAGTGAATATCAGGTGTGGGACAGGAACTATGGCTACACCTTC	CASSEYQVWDRNYGYTF
TRBJ2-2	TRBV9	NA	NA	TGTGCCAGCAGCCCGACAGCGCCGGGCACCGGGGAGCTGTTTTTT	CASSPTAPGTGELFF
TRBJ2-3	TRBV24-1	NA	TRBD1	TGTGCCACCACAGGGGGAGAGACAGATACGCAGTATTTT	CATTGGETDTQYF
TRBJ1-2	TRBV7-2	many	NA	TGTGCCAGCAGCTTAGAATACAGTTCGCATGGCTACACCTTC	CASSLEYSSHGYTF
TRBJ1-1	TRBV29-1	NA	TRBD1	TGCAGCGTTGTTCTTGGGACAGGCAACACTGAAGCTTTCTTT	CSVVLGTGNTEAFF
TRBJ2-7	TRBV6-2/TRBV6-3	NA	NA	TGTGCCAGCAGTGGATGGACACCCAGCCAAACAACCTCCTACGAGCAGTACTTC	CASSGWTPSQTTSYEQYF
TRBJ2-3	TRBV7-3	NA	TRBD2	TGTGCCAGCAGCGCCGGACTAGCGGGCTTGGGAGATACGCAGTATTTT	CASSAGLAGLGDTQYF
TRBJ2-1	TRBV2	NA	NA	TGTGCCGGGAACAGGGAAGGATACAATGAGCAGTTCTTC	CAGNREGYNEQFF
TRBJ2-5	TRBV4-2	NA	NA	TGTGCCAGCAGCCAAGACGGTCAGGCACGGAAGACCCAGTACTTC	CASSQDGQARKTQYF
TRBJ1-5	TRBV3-1/TRBV3-2	once	NA	TGTGCCAGCAGCCAAGATCTAAATCAGCCCCAGCATTTT	CASSQDLNQPQHF
TRBJ2-7	TRBV27	once	TRBD2	TGTGCCAGCAGTTTACTAGCGGGATCCTACGAGCAGTACTTC	CASSLLAGSYEQYF
TRBJ1-2	TRBV7-9	NA	TRBD1	TGTGCCAGCAGCTTAGGGACAGGGCACTATGGCTACACCTTC	CASSLGTGHYGYTF
TRBJ1-2	TRBV5-4	NA	TRBD1	TGTGCCAGCAGCTCGGGACAGACCTATGGCTACACCTTC	CASSSGQTYGYTF
TRBJ1-1	TRBV7-2	NA	TRBD1	TGTGCCAGCAGCTCGACAGGGTGGGGCACTGAAGCTTTCTTT	CASSSTGWGTEAFF
TRBJ1-1	TRBV10-2	few	NA	TGCGCCAGCCGGGGGGGAAGTACTGAAGCTTTCTTT	CASRGGSTEAFF
TRBJ2-1	TRBV7-2	NA	TRBD2	TGTGCCAGCAGCTTAGCTTACGCGGGAGACAATGAGCAGTTCTTC	CASSLAYAGDNEQFF
TRBJ1-5	TRBV6-2/TRBV6-3	NA	NA	TGTGCCAGCAGCTTTCTGAGGGGCAATCAGCCCCAGCATTTT	CASSFLRGNQPQHF
TRBJ1-4	TRBV29-1	NA	NA	TGCAGCGCCACGGCAGGTGAAAAACTGTTTTTT	CSATAGEKLFF
TRBJ1-3	TRBV2	NA	NA	TGTGCCAGCATGGGCAGCTCATACTCTGGAAACACCATATATTTT	CASMGSSYSGNTIYF
TRBJ1-2	TRBV28	NA	TRBD1	TGTGCCAGCAGTTTTGGACAGGGGCCCGTCTATGGCTACACCTTC	CASSFGQGPVYGYTF
TRBJ2-7	TRBV11-1	NA	NA	TGTGCCAGCAGCTTAGTACGGGACATTGGATACGAGCAGTACTTC	CASSLVRDIGYEQYF
TRBJ2-7	TRBV4-2	NA	TRBD2	TGTGCCAGCAGATACGAGACTAGCGGGGGGTACGAGCAGTACTTC	CASRYETSGGYEQYF
TRBJ1-2	TRBV4-1	NA	NA	TGCGCCAGCAGAGGAGCTAACTATGGCTACACCTTC	CASRGANYGYTF
TRBJ2-1	TRBV7-9	NA	TRBD2	TGTGCCAGCAGCTTCAGGACTAGCGGGAAGGAGTATCAGAATGAGCAGTTCTTC	CASSFRTSGKEYQNEQFF
TRBJ2-3	TRBV19	NA	TRBD2	TGTGCCAGTAGTCCGGGAGGGCCCTATCGGGCGCAGTATTTT	CASSPGGPYRAQYF
TRBJ1-1	TRBV18	NA	NA	TGTGCCAGCTCACAGGAGGGGAACACTGAAGCTTTCTTT	CASSQEGNTEAFF
TRBJ1-1	TRBV2	NA	NA	TGTGCCAGCCACCGGGAAATGAACACTGAAGCTTTCTTT	CASHREMNTEAFF
TRBJ2-7	TRBV2	NA	TRBD1	TGTGCCAGCAGGCAACAGGGGGCAGTTGACGAGCAGTACTTC	CASRQQGAVDEQYF
TRBJ2-1	TRBV7-9	NA	NA	TGTGCCAGCAGCTTCACTTTTGCTGAGCAGTTCTTC	CASSFTFAEQFF
TRBJ1-2	TRBV5-1	NA	TRBD1	TGCGCCAGCAGCTTGGCAAGGACAGGATCTAACTATGGCTACACCTTC	CASSLARTGSNYGYTF
TRBJ2-5	TRBV7-3	NA	NA	TGTGCCAGCAGCTACACCGGAGAAGAGACCCAGTACTTC	CASSYTGEETQYF
TRBJ1-5	TRBV19	NA	NA	TGTGCCAGTAGTTACATGAATCAGCCCCAGCATTTT	CASSYMNQPQHF
TRBJ1-2	TRBV24-1	NA	NA	TGTGCCACCAGTGATCGGGACTATGGCTACACCTTC	CATSDRDYGYTF
TRBJ1-2	TRBV5-1	NA	NA	TGCGCCAGCAGCTTGGCCCAGCGACCAAACTATGGCTACACCTTC	CASSLAQRPNYGYTF
TRBJ2-5	TRBV14	NA	NA	TGTGCCAGCAGCCTTCTGCACAGGCTCGGAGAGACCCAGTACTTC	CASSLLHRLGETQYF
TRBJ2-5	TRBV27	NA	NA	TGTGCCAGCAGTTTCAGGGGTTGGGAGACCCAGTACTTC	CASSFRGWETQYF
TRBJ2-7	TRBV7-9	NA	NA	TGTGCCAGCAGCTTAGTCGGGAGTCTCCACGAGCAGTACTTC	CASSLVGSLHEQYF
TRBJ1-1	TRBV20-1	once	NA	TGCAGTGCCCACGGGGCTTTCTTT	CSAHGAFF
TRBJ1-1	TRBV28	NA	NA	TGTGCCAGCAGTTTAAGAACGTCGGGGACTGAAGCTTTCTTT	CASSLRTSGTEAFF
TRBJ2-1	TRBV5-1	NA	NA	TGCGCCAGCAGCCCCGGGACACCACCGTTCAATGAGCAGTTCTTC	CASSPGTPPFNEQFF
TRBJ2-7	TRBV5-1	few	NA	TGCGCCAGCAGCTTAGGGCAGGGTCAGGACGAGCAGTACTTC	CASSLGQGQDEQYF
TRBJ2-5	TRBV2	NA	NA	TGTGCCAGCCGAGAGCCCCCAGGCCCGCAAGAAGAGACCCAGTACTTC	CASREPPGPQEETQYF
TRBJ1-2	TRBV28	NA	TRBD1	TGTGCCAGCACCGACGATAGGACAGGCTATGGCTACACCTTC	CASTDDRTGYGYTF
TRBJ2-1	TRBV19	NA	NA	TGTGCCAGTAGTCGACATAGCGGAAGTAAATACAATGAGCAGTTCTTC	CASSRHSGSKYNEQFF
TRBJ2-7	TRBV12-3/TRBV12-4	NA	NA	TGTGCCAGCAGTTCTGCCTACGAGCAGTACTTC	CASSSAYEQYF
TRBJ1-1	TRBV5-1	NA	NA	TGCGCCAGCAGTCCACAGGCTTTGAACACTGAAGCTTTCTTT	CASSPQALNTEAFF
TRBJ1-2	TRBV19	NA	TRBD1	TGTGCCAGTAGTATGACCTACGACAGGGCGATCTATGGCTACACCTTC	CASSMTYDRAIYGYTF